The 14 T cell receptor beta chains listed next were all sequenced from one sample in a study of cytomegalovirus exposure and HLA in healthy donors. The PCR ran on 60 Vbeta and 13 Jbeta primers. Only in-frame clones appear in the TCRdb table, and some are missing; sequencing was by immunoSEQ multiplex PCR. The sample shows some 190,000 clones, roughly 80% of them seen only once. Sequencing used PBMCs. These receptors all stem from a woman aged 30 to 39 in good health and CMV-seropositive.

The chain employs TRBV19 and TRBJ1-5, with D perhaps TRBD1 (5 bases). V lost 5 bases, J lost 6 bases, and 11 bases lay in between. Germline loops: CDR1 LNHDA, CDR2 SQIVND (reference sequence). This CDR3 contains 13 residues. The CDR3 region is CASSWQGGQPQHF. The DNA for the CDR3 is TGTGCCAGTAGTTGGCAGGGAGGTCAGCCCCAGCATTTT.

The chain uses TRBV5-6 and TRBJ1-2; D not resolved. This CDR3 comprises 14 residues. CDR1 and CDR2 (germline): SGHDT, YYEEEE. Trimming left V 3 bases short and J 5 bases short, with 14 bases between. CDR3 in amino acids: CASSWSGSPYGYTF. In DNA form, the CDR3 reads TGTGCCAGCAGCTGGAGCGGCAGCCCTTATGGCTACACCTTC. Complete variable domain (other parts from reference TRBV5-6 and TRBJ1-2): DAGVTQSPTHLIKTRGQQVTLRCSPKSGHDTVSWYQQALGQGPQFIFQYYEEEERQRGNFPDRFSGHQFPNYSSELNVNALLLGDSALYLCASSWSGSPYGYTFGSGTRLTVV.

V and J are TRBV30 and TRBJ1-5, with a weak D call TRBD1 (6 bases). The CDR3 has 18 amino acids. Trimming left V 0 bases short and J 7 bases short, with 25 bases between. Germline V gene sequence: CDR1 GTSNPN, CDR2 SVGIG (reference sequence). This chain's CDR3 is CAWSVDPHYLGAEQPQHF. The CDR3 nucleotides are TGTGCCTGGAGTGTAGATCCCCATTATCTGGGGGCTGAGCAGCCCCAGCATTTT.

This chain uses TRBV5-1 with TRBJ1-4, with TRBD1 as a possible D gene (5 bases). Germline CDR1 SGHRS, CDR2 YFSETQ. The CDR3 spans 14 residues. V was trimmed by 2 bases and J by 5 bases, leaving 10 bases between them. Here the CDR3 reads CASSFQGPNEKLFF. The DNA of the CDR3 is TGCGCCAGCAGCTTCCAGGGCCCAAATGAAAAACTGTTTTTT.

This clone was recorded once. The chain combines TRBV15 with TRBJ2-5; D may be TRBD1 (5 bases). Per the germline V gene, CDR1 is LNHNV and CDR2 is YYDKDF (reference sequence). The V gene lost 3 bases and the J gene lost 5 bases, with 13 bases spanning the gap. The CDR3 loop spans 14 amino acids. DNA of the CDR3: TGTGCCACCAGCAGGGCAGGGTTGTTGGAGACCCAGTACTTC. Amino acid sequence: CATSRAGLLETQYF.

This chain connects TRBV25-1 to TRBJ1-2; 8 bases fit TRBD1. CDR3 size: 14 residues. CDR1 and CDR2 (germline): MGHDK, SYGVNS. V trimming: 6 bases; J trimming: 0 bases; junction bases outside the gene matches: 3. As DNA, the CDR3 is TGTGCCAGCAGAAGGACAGGGACTAACTATGGCTACACCTTC. Translating gives CASRRTGTNYGYTF.

The rearrangement joins TRBV27 to TRBJ1-1, with D unclear. Germline values: CDR1 MNHEY, CDR2 SMNVEV (reference sequence). This CDR3 contains 14 residues. V gave up 3 bases and J gave up 8 bases, with 16 bases separating them. The CDR3 is CASSFRIFDSEAFF. CDR3 sequence (DNA): TGTGCCAGCAGTTTTCGGATCTTTGACTCCGAAGCTTTCTTT.

The chain links TRBV28 to TRBJ2-7, with TRBD2 identical over 11 bases. CDR3 length: 15 amino acids. Germline assignment: CDR1 MDHEN and CDR2 SYDVKM. V dropped 10 bases and J dropped 3; count of bases not matched to a gene: 11. The CDR3 sequence is CATLLAGVVSYEQYF. The CDR3 nucleotides are TGTGCCACGCTACTAGCGGGAGTGGTTAGCTACGAGCAGTACTTC.

J is TRBJ1-4 and V is TRBV7-2; 7 bases line up with TRBD1. There are 15 residues in the CDR3. CDR1 is SGHTA and CDR2 is FQGNSA in the germline V gene. The V gene end was trimmed by 5 bases and the J gene end by 6 bases; junction bases not matched to a gene: 9. The DNA of the CDR3 is TGTGCCAGCAGCCCTAGAGACAGGGACTATGAAAAACTGTTTTTT. It yields the protein CASSPRDRDYEKLFF.

V gene TRBV7-2 combines with J gene TRBJ2-2, with D hard to call. Germline CDR1 is SGHTA and CDR2 is FQGNSA. V lost 4 bases, J lost 3 bases, and 3 bases lay in between. This CDR3 comprises 12 residues. The CDR3 nucleotides read TGTGCCAGCAGCTCTGACACCGGGGAGCTGTTTTTT. This codes for CASSSDTGELFF.

The chain uses TRBV4-1 and TRBJ1-2; tentatively, D is TRBD1 (5 bases). The CDR3 consists of 13 residues. Trimming stripped 4 bases from V and 8 bases from J, with 14 bases between. Per the germline V gene, CDR1 is MGHRA and CDR2 is YSYEKL. The CDR3 reads CASSPVVGGGYTF. As DNA, the CDR3 is TGCGCCAGCAGCCCCGTAGTGGGGGGAGGCTACACCTTC.

This clone appeared a few times. The V call is TRBV29-1, the J call TRBJ1-2; D uncertain. This CDR3 is built from 14 residues. Germline V lookup: CDR1 SQVTM, CDR2 ANQGSEA. Trimming removed 1 base at V and 6 bases at J, with 15 bases between. The CDR3 DNA reads as TGCAGCGTTGAAGCGGCGGGCCCCTTTGATGGCTACACCTTC. Its protein is CSVEAAGPFDGYTF.

In its sample, this clone was seen once. Here the CDR3 DNA reads TGTGCCAGCAGCTCTGAGGGACTCTATAATTCACCCCTCCACTTT. This translates into CASSSEGLYNSPLHF. The gene calls are TRBV5-6 and TRBJ1-6; TRBD1 might be the D (5 bases). This CDR3 comprises 15 residues. The germline V gene encodes CDR1 SGHDT and CDR2 YYEEEE. Trimming stripped 3 bases from V and 3 bases from J, with 10 bases between. The full variable domain, completed using reference TRBV5-6 and TRBJ1-6, is DAGVTQSPTHLIKTRGQQVTLRCSPKSGHDTVSWYQQALGQGPQFIFQYYEEEERQRGNFPDRFSGHQFPNYSSELNVNALLLGDSALYLCASSSEGLYNSPLHFGNGTRLTVT.

The chain combines TRBV5-3 with TRBJ2-2, with D maybe TRBD1 (5 bases). TRBV5-3 is identified as an open reading frame with a role that is uncertain. Trimming left V 1 base short and J 5 bases short, with 15 bases between. The CDR3 totals 16 residues. The CDR3 is CARSLIDSLGTGELFF. The CDR3 nucleotides read TGTGCCAGAAGCTTGATCGACAGCTTAGGGACCGGGGAGCTGTTTTTT.